This entry lists 22 T cell receptor beta chains sequenced from one sample in a study of precursors of human CD4 cytotoxic T cells. The bulk UMI libraries came from four sorted CD4+ memory subsets, including IL-7R-high and IL-7R-negative TEMRA. Using its own MiXCR run on the reads, TCRdb lists one record per CDR3 protein. The table includes 250 to 350 distinct CDR3 sequences, more than 20% detected once. The specimen sequenced was memory CD4+ T cells from blood (PBMCs). The receptors were sampled from a human donor in good health.

By share of the sample, this clonotype is large. The chain is built from TRBV3-1 and TRBJ2-1; 7 nucleotides align to TRBD2. Per germline, CDR1 LGHDT and CDR2 YNNKEL (reference sequence). Unmatched junction bases numbered 14, after V lost 4 bases and J lost 2 bases. The CDR3 has 18 amino acids. This CDR3 is CASSPQGRAGITYNEQFF. The CDR3 region has the DNA TGTGCCAGCAGCCCCCAGGGTAGAGCGGGAATTACCTACAATGAGCAGTTCTTC.

This clonotype was counted a few times. This chain joins TRBV20-1 and TRBJ2-3; 8 positions match TRBD2. Per the germline V gene, CDR1 is DFQATT and CDR2 is SNEGSKA (reference sequence). Unmatched junction bases numbered 9, after V lost 3 bases and J lost 7 bases. The CDR3 has 14 amino acids. CDR3 protein: CSARLTSGSNTQYF. The CDR3, as DNA: TGCAGTGCTAGGCTAACTAGCGGATCGAATACGCAGTATTTT.

This clonotype was seen only a few times. This chain uses TRBV2 with TRBJ2-3; TRBD2 might be the D (6 bases). This CDR3 contains 18 residues. Germline assignment: CDR1 SNHLY and CDR2 FYNNEI. V was pared by 2 bases and J by 5 bases, with 23 bases between. CDR3 sequence reads: CASSESPPMDGSLDTQYF. The CDR3 DNA sequence: TGTGCCAGCAGTGAAAGCCCCCCTATGGACGGGAGTTTAGATACGCAGTATTTT.

CDR3 DNA: TGCGCCAGCAGCTTATTTCTTCAGGGGGGATCCTACGAGCAGTACTTC. Translated: CASSLFLQGGSYEQYF. The rearrangement uses TRBV5-1 and TRBJ2-7; the D gene is possibly TRBD1 (7 bases). Trimming removed 2 bases at V and 1 base at J, with 16 bases between. This CDR3 spans 16 amino acids. Germline assignment: CDR1 SGHRS and CDR2 YFSETQ.

In its sample, this clonotype ranks as large (0.1 to 1%). The chain links TRBV13 to TRBJ1-6; D gene uncertain. The CDR3 has 15 residues. V gave up 4 bases and J gave up 5 bases, with 12 bases separating them. Germline V gene data show CDR1 as PRHDT and CDR2 as FYEKMQ (reference sequence). The CDR3 here is CASSSRGPNNSPLHF. CDR3 sequence (DNA): TGTGCCAGCAGCTCCCGAGGGCCTAATAATTCACCCCTCCACTTT.

Within the sample, this clonotype is large (0.1 to 1%). V usage is TRBV18 and J usage is TRBJ2-3; D uncertain. CDR1 is KGHSH and CDR2 is LQKENI in the germline V gene. The CDR3 spans 15 residues. Trimming took 3 bases from V and 1 from J, leaving 11 bases between them. The DNA of the CDR3 is TGTGCCAGCTCACCGACACTGGTTCGCACAGATACGCAGTATTTT. Translated, it gives CASSPTLVRTDTQYF. The whole variable domain, remainder taken from reference TRBV18 and TRBJ2-3, is NAGVMQNPRHLVRRRGQEARLRCSPMKGHSHVYWYRQLPEEGLKFMVYLQKENIIDESGMPKERFSAEFPKEGPSILRIQQVVRGDSAAYFCASSPTLVRTDTQYFGPGTRLTVL.

This clonotype is classed as large. The chain combines TRBV20-1 with TRBJ2-7; D ambiguous. V lost 0 bases to trimming and J lost 6 bases, with 9 bases between them. CDR1 is DFQATT and CDR2 is SNEGSKA in the germline V gene (reference sequence). The CDR3 consists of 12 residues. Here the CDR3 DNA reads TGCAGTGCTAGAGATATCCGTCCCGAGCAGTACTTC. Protein sequence: CSARDIRPEQYF.

This chain joins TRBV12-3 or TRBV12-4 and TRBJ2-1, with 10 bases matching TRBD2. The CDR3 contains 13 residues. J lost 7 bases, V lost 7 bases, and 4 bases had no gene match. The CDR3 reads CASIPSGSNEQFF. CDR3 DNA sequence: TGTGCCAGCATCCCTAGCGGGAGTAATGAGCAGTTCTTC.

This chain connects TRBV5-1 to TRBJ1-3; D is possibly TRBD1 (6 bases). The V and J ends lost 4 bases and 5 bases respectively, with 16 bases between them. Per germline, CDR1 SGHRS and CDR2 YFSETQ. This CDR3 is 15 amino acids long. The CDR3 spells CASSRGQGSRNTIYF. The CDR3 DNA reads TGCGCCAGCAGCCGGGGCCAGGGGTCCCGAAACACCATATATTTT.

The chain has TRBV10-3 and TRBJ2-7; D is uncertain. The germline gives CDR1 ENHRY, CDR2 SYGVKD. CDR3 length equals 11 residues. The V end was cut by 3 bases, the J end by 6 bases, with 6 bases between. CDR3 nucleotide sequence: TGTGCCATCAGTGATCAGACCGAGCAGTACTTC. It translates to CAISDQTEQYF.

This clonotype is large within its sample. This chain connects TRBV12-3 or TRBV12-4 to TRBJ2-2; 8 bases are shared with TRBD2. The CDR3 totals 17 residues. V lost 4 bases, J lost 2 bases, and 9 bases stayed unmatched. CDR3: CASSSRSGTSNTGELFF. DNA for the CDR3: TGTGCCAGCAGTTCGAGGTCCGGGACTAGTAACACCGGGGAGCTGTTTTTT.

By share, this clonotype counts as large. The V call is TRBV6-5, the J call TRBJ1-1, with D perhaps matching TRBD1 (6 bases). Germline V lookup: CDR1 MNHEY, CDR2 SVGAGI. The V and J ends lost 6 bases and 4 bases respectively, with 15 bases between them. This CDR3 is built from 14 residues. CDR3 region: CASRHREGATEAFF. The CDR3 DNA is TGTGCCAGCAGACACAGGGAAGGGGCCACTGAAGCTTTCTTT.

With respect to this clonotype: A much larger clone differs from this one at a single base, so this may be a read error. This CDR3 is CSIDSGSSEETQYF. The CDR3 nucleotides read TGCAGCATTGACAGCGGGAGTTCGGAAGAGACCCAGTACTTC. This chain links TRBV29-1 with TRBJ2-5; TRBD2 matches 8 bases. The CDR3 has 14 amino acids. CDR1 and CDR2 from the germline V gene are SQVTM and ANQGSEA.

This clonotype is labeled large. The V gene is TRBV20-1, the J gene TRBJ2-7; 10 nucleotides align to TRBD1. Germline V gene lookup returns CDR1 DFQATT and CDR2 SNEGSKA (reference sequence). V lost 4 bases to trimming and J lost 3 bases; unmatched junction nucleotides: 9. The length of the CDR3 is 15 residues. DNA of the CDR3: TGCAGTGCTAAAAAAACCGGGACAGGGGTCTACGAGCAGTACTTC. Translated: CSAKKTGTGVYEQYF.

The rearrangement joins TRBV5-1 to TRBJ2-7, with D tentatively TRBD1 or TRBD2 (5 bases each). V was pared by 4 bases and J by 2 bases, with 7 bases between. The CDR3 totals 12 residues. Looked up from germline, CDR1 is SGHRS and CDR2 is YFSETQ. This chain's CDR3 is CASSLGAYEQYF. The CDR3 nucleotides are TGCGCCAGCAGCCTGGGGGCCTACGAGCAGTACTTC.

In its sample, this clonotype is large (0.1 to 1%). The V and J genes are TRBV5-1 and TRBJ2-2; D not resolved. V was clipped by 4 bases and J by 8 bases, with 12 bases between them. Germline loops: CDR1 SGHRS, CDR2 YFSETQ. CDR3 length: 13 residues. CDR3 sequence: CASSPPAFGELFF. The CDR3 bases are TGCGCCAGCAGCCCGCCGGCTTTTGGGGAGCTGTTTTTT.

On this clonotype: This may arise from a read error, as a much more abundant clone is one base away. This CDR3 reads CSAIGPLNRDEQYF. The CDR3 coding sequence is TGCAGTGCTATCGGGCCCCTTAACCGAGACGAGCAGTACTTC. The chain combines TRBV20-1 with TRBJ2-7; D ambiguous. V was trimmed by 4 bases and J by 5 bases, leaving 18 bases between them. The CDR3 runs 14 residues. The germline CDR1 and CDR2 sequences are DFQATT and SNEGSKA (reference sequence).

This clonotype is deemed large. V is TRBV12-3 or TRBV12-4 and J is TRBJ2-4; perhaps TRBD2 as D (6 bases). CDR3 length equals 15 residues. Between the trimmed V and J ends, which lost 3 bases and 1 base, there was a span of 10 bases. CDR3 sequence (DNA): TGTGCCAGCAGTTTGGGGGGTTCGGCCAAAAACATTCAGTACTTC. As protein: CASSLGGSAKNIQYF.

This clonotype is termed large. This chain joins TRBV3-1 and TRBJ2-5, with D possibly matching TRBD2 (8 bases). Per germline, CDR1 LGHDT and CDR2 YNNKEL (reference sequence). The ends were cut back, 2 bases at V and 6 bases at J, with 13 bases in the middle. The CDR3 covers 14 residues. The CDR3 reads CASSQPGGGKTQYF. The DNA for the CDR3 is TGTGCCAGCAGCCAACCGGGAGGGGGCAAGACCCAGTACTTC.

This clonotype counts as large (0.1 to 1%). The chain couples TRBV6-6 to TRBJ1-1; 9 nucleotides agree with TRBD1. Germline V lookup: CDR1 MNHNY, CDR2 SVGAGI (reference sequence). The ends lost 5 bases at V and 4 bases at J; junction bases unmatched: 2. This CDR3 region has 13 residues. The CDR3 spells CASSGQGITEAFF. The CDR3 coding sequence is TGTGCCAGCAGTGGACAGGGGATCACTGAAGCTTTCTTT.

This clonotype is hyperexpanded (1% or more) by share. V is TRBV3-1 and J is TRBJ2-5, with D perhaps TRBD1 (5 bases). The germline gives CDR1 LGHDT, CDR2 YNNKEL (reference sequence). The CDR3 covers 15 residues. With 2 bases removed from V and 2 bases from J, the gap between germline ends came to 12 bases. The CDR3 region has the DNA TGTGCCAGCAGCCAATACAGCAGGGCGCAAGAGACCCAGTACTTC. Amino acids: CASSQYSRAQETQYF.

The chain is built from TRBV29-1 and TRBJ1-1; D perhaps matches TRBD1 (5 bases). CDR3 length: 13 residues. The germline V gene has CDR1 SQVTM and CDR2 ANQGSEA. V was cut by 8 bases and J by 1 base, with 14 bases left in between. CDR3 protein: CSSGAQGNTEAFF. The CDR3 nucleotides are TGCAGCTCCGGGGCGCAGGGGAACACTGAAGCTTTCTTT.